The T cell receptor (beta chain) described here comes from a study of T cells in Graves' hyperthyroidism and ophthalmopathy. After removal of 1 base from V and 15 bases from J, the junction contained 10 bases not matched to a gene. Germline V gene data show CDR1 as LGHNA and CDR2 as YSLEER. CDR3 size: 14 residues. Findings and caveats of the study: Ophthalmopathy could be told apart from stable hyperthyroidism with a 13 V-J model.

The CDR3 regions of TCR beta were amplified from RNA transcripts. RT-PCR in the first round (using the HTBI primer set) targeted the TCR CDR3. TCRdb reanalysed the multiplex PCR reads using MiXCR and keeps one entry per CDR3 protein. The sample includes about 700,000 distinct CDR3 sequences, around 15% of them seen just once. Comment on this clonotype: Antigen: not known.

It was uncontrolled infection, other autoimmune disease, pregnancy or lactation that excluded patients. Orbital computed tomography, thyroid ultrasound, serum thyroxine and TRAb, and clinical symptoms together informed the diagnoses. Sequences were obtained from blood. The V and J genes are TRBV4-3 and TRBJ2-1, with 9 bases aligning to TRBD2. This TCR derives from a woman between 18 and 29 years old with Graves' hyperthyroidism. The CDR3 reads CASSQVEGAGGLFF. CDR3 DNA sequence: TGCGCCAGCAGCCAAGTAGAGGGGGCGGGAGGGCTGTTCTTC.